A selection of T cell receptor beta chains follows, all from one sample in a study of blood T cell repertoires in COVID-19. The method was immunoSEQ multiplex PCR; TCRdb's version includes in-frame clones alone and lacks a portion of them. In the table there are 150,000 to 200,000 clones, over 70% of which are singletons. The sequencing sample was made of peripheral blood. The receptors stem from a man in his sixties with active or convalescent COVID-19. Both conserved end residues are part of each CDR3. Fields, in order: CDR3 length, V gene, J gene, CDR3 protein.

CDR3 length: 12
V gene: TRBV7-9
J gene: TRBJ1-2
CDR3 protein: CASSPQGEGYTF

CDR3 length: 18
V gene: TRBV10-1
J gene: TRBJ1-2
CDR3 protein: CASRGSDRGRSGHYGYTF

CDR3 length: 13
V gene: TRBV28
J gene: TRBJ1-6
CDR3 protein: CASLPANNSPLHF

CDR3 length: 15
V gene: TRBV5-1
J gene: TRBJ2-2
CDR3 protein: CASSTKTGGTGELFF

CDR3 length: 14
V gene: TRBV6-6
J gene: TRBJ1-3
CDR3 protein: CASSSVASGNTIYF

CDR3 length: 16
V gene: TRBV20-1
J gene: TRBJ2-3
CDR3 protein: CSASRTRERVTDTQYF

CDR3 length: 14
V gene: TRBV6-4
J gene: TRBJ2-3
CDR3 protein: CASSDSGFSRPQYF

CDR3 length: 17
V gene: TRBV14
J gene: TRBJ2-2
CDR3 protein: CASSQRTSGIYTGELFF

CDR3 length: 12
V gene: TRBV5-1
J gene: TRBJ1-1
CDR3 protein: CASGDTNTEAFF

CDR3 length: 13
V gene: TRBV28
J gene: TRBJ2-3
CDR3 protein: CAWRAGGTDTQYF

CDR3 length: 11
V gene: TRBV3-1/TRBV3-2
J gene: TRBJ1-1
CDR3 protein: CASSSAGGAFF

CDR3 length: 14
V gene: TRBV5-1
J gene: TRBJ2-3
CDR3 protein: CASSLGQGRDTQYF

CDR3 length: 16
V gene: TRBV30
J gene: TRBJ2-6
CDR3 protein: CARGEQGVFGANVLTF

CDR3 length: 14
V gene: TRBV7-9
J gene: TRBJ2-2
CDR3 protein: CAPQPEGNTGELFF

CDR3 length: 14
V gene: TRBV28
J gene: TRBJ2-7
CDR3 protein: CASRNRGGGYEQYF

CDR3 length: 15
V gene: TRBV18
J gene: TRBJ2-7
CDR3 protein: CASSPGTGTTYEQYF

CDR3 length: 14
V gene: TRBV19
J gene: TRBJ1-5
CDR3 protein: CASSGTGFNQPQHF

CDR3 length: 16
V gene: TRBV7-3
J gene: TRBJ1-2
CDR3 protein: CASSLRRQLTNYGYTF

CDR3 length: 14
V gene: TRBV7-2
J gene: TRBJ2-5
CDR3 protein: CASSLGRRSGTQYF

CDR3 length: 14
V gene: TRBV11-2
J gene: TRBJ2-1
CDR3 protein: CASSLDLRYNEQFF

CDR3 length: 15
V gene: TRBV4-3
J gene: TRBJ1-2
CDR3 protein: CASSQDQGADYGYTF

CDR3 length: 16
V gene: TRBV11-2
J gene: TRBJ2-1
CDR3 protein: CASSLLAGASYGEQFF

CDR3 length: 14
V gene: TRBV2
J gene: TRBJ2-2
CDR3 protein: CASVAGIGTGELFF

CDR3 length: 15
V gene: TRBV18
J gene: TRBJ2-5
CDR3 protein: CASSPNLAGEETQYF

CDR3 length: 16
V gene: TRBV14
J gene: TRBJ2-3
CDR3 protein: CASSPRGPGGTDTQYF

CDR3 length: 15
V gene: TRBV14
J gene: TRBJ2-5
CDR3 protein: CASSQVGPPAETQYF

CDR3 length: 14
V gene: TRBV18
J gene: TRBJ2-2
CDR3 protein: CASSRGSGTGELFF

CDR3 length: 14
V gene: TRBV27
J gene: TRBJ1-2
CDR3 protein: CASRSNDGNYGYTF

CDR3 length: 16
V gene: TRBV6-2/TRBV6-3
J gene: TRBJ2-7
CDR3 protein: CASSYSSAGLSYEQYF

CDR3 length: 15
V gene: TRBV18
J gene: TRBJ1-1
CDR3 protein: CASSTDRTMNTEAFF

CDR3 length: 15
V gene: TRBV19
J gene: TRBJ2-7
CDR3 protein: CASSPRIGTGYEQYF

CDR3 length: 15
V gene: TRBV5-5
J gene: TRBJ2-2
CDR3 protein: CASSLDGLYTGELFF

CDR3 length: 15
V gene: TRBV24-1
J gene: TRBJ1-2
CDR3 protein: CATSDDRGSNYGYTF

CDR3 length: 13
V gene: TRBV3-1/TRBV3-2
J gene: TRBJ1-5
CDR3 protein: CASSQDRDQPQHF

CDR3 length: 16
V gene: TRBV14
J gene: TRBJ2-5
CDR3 protein: CASSQTSGSRGETQYF